This is a list of T cell receptor beta chains from one sample in a study of human T cells and chemical hapten exposure. TCRdb analysed the RACE reads with MiXCR anew, one entry per CDR3 protein. The data hold around 82,000 distinct CDR3 sequences, with 6.5% to 8.5% observed a single time. This sample comprised whole blood, obtained in connection with sensitization to the hapten diphenylcyclopropenone (DPC). Receptors were obtained from a woman in her thirties with alopecia areata. Some clones in this sample may be carry-over from other donors' samples. CDR3s include the opening cysteine and the closing phenylalanine or tryptophan. A D gene is named only where the DNA matches it firmly. A clone size is listed for some rows: how often the clone was seen (once, few, many), or a class if it is expanded.

d_gene	abundance	j_gene	v_gene	CDR3aa	CDR3nt
-	few	TRBJ1-6	TRBV12-3/TRBV12-4	CASSFRGNSPLHF	TGTGCCAGCAGTTTTCGCGGTAATTCACCCCTCCACTTT
-	many	TRBJ1-5	TRBV20-1	CSAPTRSDGFSQPQHF	TGCAGTGCTCCTACACGGAGTGACGGGTTTTCTCAGCCCCAGCATTTT
TRBD1	many	TRBJ1-5	TRBV5-1	CASSDTGDNQPQHF	TGCGCCAGCAGCGATACAGGGGACAATCAGCCCCAGCATTTT
-	many	TRBJ2-1	TRBV20-1	CSARWWVDNEQFF	TGCAGTGCTAGGTGGTGGGTGGACAATGAGCAGTTCTTC
-	few	TRBJ1-1	TRBV29-1	CSVAGFGNTEAFF	TGCAGCGTAGCAGGGTTCGGGAACACTGAAGCTTTCTTT
-	few	TRBJ2-3	TRBV11-2	CASTLRGLVRGSTDTQYF	TGTGCCAGCACCCTCAGGGGGTTGGTGCGGGGGAGCACAGATACGCAGTATTTT
TRBD1	-	TRBJ1-5	TRBV20-1	CSALTGASGNQPQHF	TGCAGTGCTCTCACAGGGGCAAGTGGCAATCAGCCCCAGCATTTT
-	few	TRBJ2-4	TRBV3-1	CASSQDKVRTSQYF	TGTGCCAGCAGCCAAGATAAAGTACGAACGTCCCAGTACTTC
TRBD1	many	TRBJ2-5	TRBV6-1	CASSEMSGGLSWETQYF	TGTGCCAGCAGTGAAATGTCAGGGGGCCTTTCATGGGAGACCCAGTACTTC
-	many	TRBJ2-5	TRBV5-1	CASSSWTKQETQYF	TGCGCCAGCAGCAGCTGGACCAAGCAAGAGACCCAGTACTTC
-	-	TRBJ1-2	TRBV30	CAWSAENYGYTF	TGTGCCTGGAGTGCAGAAAACTATGGCTACACCTTC
-	many	TRBJ1-1	TRBV6-6	CASSSRGSNTEAFF	TGTGCCAGCAGTTCCAGGGGCTCGAACACTGAAGCTTTCTTT
-	few	TRBJ2-3	TRBV20-1	CSANNDPSTDTQYF	TGCAGTGCTAACAACGACCCAAGCACAGATACGCAGTATTTT
TRBD1	many	TRBJ1-1	TRBV20-1	CSASGTGGSTEAFF	TGCAGTGCTAGCGGGACAGGGGGCAGTACTGAAGCTTTCTTT
-	few	TRBJ2-7	TRBV5-1	CASSSTGTHSYEQYF	TGCGCCAGCAGCTCGACCGGGACGCACTCCTACGAGCAGTACTTC